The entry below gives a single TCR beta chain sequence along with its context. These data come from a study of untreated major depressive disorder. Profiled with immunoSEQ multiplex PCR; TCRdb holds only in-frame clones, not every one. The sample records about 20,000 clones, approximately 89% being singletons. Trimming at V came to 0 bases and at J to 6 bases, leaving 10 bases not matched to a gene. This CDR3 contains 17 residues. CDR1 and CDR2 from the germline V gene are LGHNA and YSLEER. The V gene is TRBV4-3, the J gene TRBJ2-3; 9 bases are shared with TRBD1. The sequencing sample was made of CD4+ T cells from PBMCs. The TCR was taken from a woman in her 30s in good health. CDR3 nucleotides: TGCGCCAGCAGCCAAGACCCCACGACAGGGGGGAGGGATACGCAGTATTTT. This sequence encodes CASSQDPTTGGRDTQYF.